The present entry profiles one TCR beta chain with its context. The antigen is unknown. The junction had 4 bases not matched to a gene; V was cut back by 4 bases and J by 7 bases. Germline CDR1 reads MNHNY; CDR2 reads SVGAGI (reference sequence). The CDR3 is made up of 12 amino acids. This sample is part of a study of blood T cells in healthy people across ages. Study outcomes and limitations: Estimated diversity that came from one million T cells was considered an underestimate.

A second PCR of roughly 7 to 11 cycles used a sample-barcoded 5' primer and a J-beta primer mix. MiXCR was run by TCRdb on the 5' RACE reads, yielding one entry per CDR3 protein. Seen here are approximately 730,000 distinct CDR3 sequences, 50% to 65% observed once, and the top ten hold approximately 40%. The chain carries TRBV6-6 and TRBJ2-7; 7 bases match TRBD2. Specimen: blood. The receptor comes from an elderly man in good health. The CDR3 region is CASSSLGREQYF. The DNA of the CDR3 is TGTGCCAGCAGTTCTCTCGGGAGGGAGCAGTACTTC.